A selection of T cell receptor beta chains follows, all from one sample in a study of blood T cell repertoires in COVID-19. Sequencing used immunoSEQ multiplex PCR; TCRdb keeps in-frame clones, though not all of them. The data contain around 230,000 clones, roughly 85% of them singletons. Specimen: peripheral blood. The origin of the receptors is a man aged 45-60 years with COVID-19, enrolled during active disease. CDR3s include the opening cysteine and the closing phenylalanine or tryptophan. D genes are given only for firm matches. Expanded clones are given a class, and other clones once, few, many or no size at all.

size: once; V: TRBV11-2; length: 19; D: TRBD2; J: TRBJ2-1; CDR3: CASSLDQGLAGNFYNEQFF; DNA: TGTGCCAGCAGCTTAGATCAAGGACTAGCGGGGAACTTCTACAATGAGCAGTTCTTC
size: once; V: TRBV6-5; length: 12; D: NA; J: TRBJ2-7; CDR3: CASSYSRYEQYF; DNA: TGTGCCAGCAGTTACTCCCGCTACGAGCAGTACTTC
size: NA; V: TRBV11-2; length: 12; D: NA; J: TRBJ1-4; CDR3: CASRAPGEKLFF; DNA: TGTGCCAGCCGGGCCCCGGGGGAAAAACTGTTTTTT
size: few; V: TRBV6-2/TRBV6-3; length: 17; D: NA; J: TRBJ2-5; CDR3: CASSSLMSGSRGETQYF; DNA: TGTGCCAGCAGTTCCCTGATGTCGGGGTCCCGGGGAGAGACCCAGTACTTC
size: NA; V: TRBV11-3; length: 16; D: TRBD2; J: TRBJ2-2; CDR3: CASSALAGANTGELFF; DNA: TGTGCCAGCAGCGCCCTAGCGGGGGCGAACACCGGGGAGCTGTTTTTT
size: NA; V: TRBV28; length: 14; D: NA; J: TRBJ1-2; CDR3: CASSLGAGLYGYTF; DNA: TGTGCCAGCAGTCTGGGTGCAGGGCTCTATGGCTACACCTTC
size: NA; V: TRBV19; length: 14; D: TRBD2; J: TRBJ2-1; CDR3: CASRSGGSYNEQFF; DNA: TGTGCCAGCCGTAGCGGGGGCTCCTACAATGAGCAGTTCTTC
size: NA; V: TRBV7-9; length: 14; D: NA; J: TRBJ1-4; CDR3: CASTGTGGNEKLFF; DNA: TGTGCCAGCACCGGGACCGGGGGAAATGAAAAACTGTTTTTT
size: NA; V: TRBV11-3; length: 15; D: TRBD2; J: TRBJ2-3; CDR3: CASSSGLGNTDTQYF; DNA: TGTGCCAGCAGCTCGGGACTAGGGAACACAGATACGCAGTATTTT
size: few; V: TRBV4-3; length: 15; D: NA; J: TRBJ1-4; CDR3: CASSQDQGYNEKLFF; DNA: TGCGCCAGCAGCCAAGATCAGGGTTATAATGAAAAACTGTTTTTT
size: NA; V: TRBV5-3; length: 15; D: NA; J: TRBJ1-2; CDR3: CARSLGTGTCYGYTF; DNA: TGTGCCAGAAGCCTCGGTACAGGGACCTGCTATGGCTACACCTTC
size: few; V: TRBV28; length: 15; D: NA; J: TRBJ1-5; CDR3: CASSLFGGFNQPQHF; DNA: TGTGCCAGCAGTTTATTTGGGGGCTTCAATCAGCCCCAGCATTTT
size: NA; V: TRBV5-1; length: 14; D: TRBD1; J: TRBJ2-5; CDR3: CASSLPDRGETQYF; DNA: TGCGCCAGCAGCCTTCCGGACAGGGGTGAGACCCAGTACTTC
size: NA; V: TRBV15; length: 16; D: TRBD2; J: TRBJ2-7; CDR3: CATSRGLADLSYEQYF; DNA: TGTGCCACCAGCCGGGGACTAGCGGACCTCTCCTACGAGCAGTACTTC
size: NA; V: TRBV6-6; length: 16; D: TRBD1; J: TRBJ2-2; CDR3: CASSSWTGTNTGELFF; DNA: TGTGCCAGCAGTTCCTGGACAGGGACGAACACCGGGGAGCTGTTTTTT